The T cell receptor (beta chain) under discussion was sequenced for a study of cytomegalovirus exposure and HLA in healthy donors. Looking at the study overall: An earlier analysis found roughly 100 million unique TCR beta sequences from approximately 190 million T cells.

The PCR employed 60 Vbeta primers together with 13 Jbeta primers. Clones were sequenced by immunoSEQ multiplex PCR, and TCRdb holds only the in-frame ones, with some missing. Seen in this sample are roughly 69,000 clones; the ten most common clones hold more than 1.5%. This CDR3 is built from 16 residues. Germline values: CDR1 LNHDA, CDR2 SQIVND (reference sequence). The V end was cut by 5 bases, the J end by 1 base, with 18 bases between. Donors were ostensibly healthy at sampling, although undocumented immune exposures were probable. The sequencing sample was made of PBMCs. This sequence originates from a woman in her thirties in good health and CMV-seronegative. This rearrangement joins TRBV19 to TRBJ2-7, with D maybe TRBD2 (6 bases). The CDR3 DNA sequence: TGTGCCAGTAGTTCCCGGGGGTCCCTCTTTTCCTACGAGCAGTACTTC. Translated: CASSSRGSLFSYEQYF.